This TCR beta chain was sequenced in a study of blood T cell repertoires in COVID-19. In the original analysis: Estimation of nucleated cell counts was performed using reference gene primer amplification. Here immunoSEQ multiplex PCR was the method, and the copy in TCRdb shows in-frame clones only, minus some. From that table come the V and J calls and clone size; the DNA was used to work out D and trimming. The sample includes fewer than 250,000 clones, roughly 90% of them seen just once. Trimming took off 6 bases at V and 0 bases at J, with 12 bases between the two ends. The CDR3 length is 15 residues. CDR1 and CDR2 (germline): MNHEY, SVGAGI. Participant ages covered about 18 to 95 years across some 25 US areas. Exposed participants came across a COVID-19 case within 2 weeks before study entry.

The rearrangement links TRBV6-5 to TRBJ2-1; weak D call: TRBD1 (6 bases). The sample taken for sequencing was PBMCs or T cells enriched from blood (not recorded which). The sequence was collected from a man aged 25 to 40 who had been exposed to COVID-19. The CDR3: CASSPQGSSYNEQFF. CDR3 nucleotides: TGTGCCAGCAGCCCGCAGGGGAGCTCCTACAATGAGCAGTTCTTC.